These 14 T cell receptor beta chains came from one sample sequenced in a study of blood T cell repertoires in COVID-19. Clones were read by immunoSEQ multiplex PCR, and TCRdb kept only the in-frame ones, dropping some. The sample has fewer than 150,000 clones, 84% seen once; the top ten hold roughly 4%. Sequenced: PBMCs or T cells enriched from blood (not recorded which). The receptor set was obtained from a man over 45 in a cohort exposed to, infected with or recovered from COVID-19 (not recorded which).

The rearrangement joins TRBV7-9 to TRBJ2-5; weak D call: TRBD2 (6 bases). Deletions cut 3 bases from V and 5 bases from J, with 16 bases between. Germline V gene lookup returns CDR1 SEHNR and CDR2 FQNEAQ (reference sequence). This CDR3 region has 15 residues. CDR3 DNA sequence: TGTGCCAGCAGCTTGGACCGGGGGAGTGGCGAGACCCAGTACTTC. This codes for CASSLDRGSGETQYF.

The CDR3 bases are TGCAGTGCCGGCCGCGGAGTGAGCTACACCTTC. Encoded protein: CSAGRGVSYTF. This rearrangement joins TRBV20-1 to TRBJ1-2; D gene unclear. The CDR3 covers 11 residues. The V end was cut by 6 bases, the J end by 9 bases, with 14 bases between. CDR1 and CDR2 (germline): DFQATT, SNEGSKA (reference sequence).

This chain uses TRBV9 with TRBJ2-1; 8 bases align to TRBD1. The CDR3 extends over 16 amino acids. The ends lost 4 bases at V and 0 bases at J; junction bases unmatched: 6. CDR1 is SGDLS and CDR2 is YYNGEE in the germline V gene. This chain's CDR3 is CASSPRTGNSYNEQFF. As DNA, the CDR3 is TGTGCCAGCAGCCCCCGGACAGGGAACTCCTACAATGAGCAGTTCTTC.

This clone was seen once. The genes are TRBV5-8 and TRBJ1-4; possible D gene TRBD1, 6 bases. From germline, CDR1 is SGHTS and CDR2 YDEGEE. V lost 3 bases to trimming and J lost 5 bases, with 17 bases between them. The CDR3 covers 16 residues. In nucleotides, the CDR3 is TGTGCCAGCAGCTACAATCTGGGGGCGACAAATGAAAAACTGTTTTTT. It encodes CASSYNLGATNEKLFF.

In this sample, this clone turned up once. DNA for the CDR3: TGTGCCAGCAGCGTAGATGATAGCGGGGACTACGAGCAGTACTTC. Its protein is CASSVDDSGDYEQYF. This sequence joins TRBV9 and TRBJ2-7; TRBD2 matches 8 bases. V lost 0 bases to trimming and J lost 3 bases; unmatched junction nucleotides: 5. The CDR3 runs to 15 residues. Germline V gives CDR1 SGDLS, CDR2 YYNGEE.

There are a few counts of this clone. CDR3 nucleotide sequence: TGTGCCACCAGCAGAGACTCCAAGGGGCGAGGACTAGTTTCCTACAATGAGCAGTTCTTC. Amino acids: CATSRDSKGRGLVSYNEQFF. This chain joins TRBV15 and TRBJ2-1; 7 bases match TRBD2. This CDR3 has 20 amino acids. Trimming took 0 bases from V and 1 from J; bases not matched to a gene: 15. Germline V CDR1 and CDR2: LNHNV, YYDKDF (reference sequence).

This clone showed up just a few times. J is TRBJ1-6 and V is TRBV4-2, with 9 bases matching TRBD1. Per germline, CDR1 LGHNA and CDR2 YNFKEQ. The CDR3 has 16 amino acids. Losses at the gene ends were 0 bases for V and 9 bases for J; bases not matched to a gene: 6. The CDR3 DNA is TGTGCCAGCAGCCAAGATACAGGGGGCGCGGGTTCACCCCTCCACTTT. This gives the protein CASSQDTGGAGSPLHF.

The V call is TRBV4-3, the J call TRBJ2-4; D may be TRBD1 (5 bases). The CDR3 has 16 amino acids. Germline CDR1 LGHNA, CDR2 YSLEER. V lost 1 base and J lost 8, with 18 bases in between. CDR3: CASSQARAALGDIQYF. Written as DNA, the CDR3 is TGCGCCAGCAGCCAAGCTCGGGCAGCGCTAGGGGACATTCAGTACTTC.

The rearrangement links TRBV27 to TRBJ2-7; 7 bases are shared with TRBD2. CDR1 is MNHEY and CDR2 is SMNVEV in the germline V gene (reference sequence). CDR3 size: 15 residues. Unmatched junction bases numbered 11, after V lost 6 bases and J lost 3 bases. DNA for the CDR3: TGTGCCAGCAGACGACTAGCCCAGGGAAGCTACGAGCAGTACTTC. Translating it yields CASRRLAQGSYEQYF.

V is TRBV7-9 and J is TRBJ2-7; TRBD1 matches 8 bases. Germline lookup yields CDR1 SEHNR and CDR2 FQNEAQ (reference sequence). With 5 bases clipped from V and 2 bases from J, the junction kept 8 bases outside the gene matches. The CDR3 consists of 15 residues. As DNA, the CDR3 is TGTGCCAGCAGCCCCGGGGACAGGACACCCTACGAGCAGTACTTC. Protein product: CASSPGDRTPYEQYF.

The gene calls are TRBV7-8 and TRBJ2-7; D unresolved. Germline V lookup: CDR1 SGHVS, CDR2 FQNEAQ. Trimming shortened V by 5 bases and J by 4 bases, and 6 bases separated the two germline ends. This CDR3 has 11 residues. The CDR3 sequence: CASSPQYEQYF. As DNA, the CDR3 is TGTGCCAGCAGCCCGCAGTACGAGCAGTACTTC.

The chain combines TRBV10-2 with TRBJ1-3; 10 nucleotides match TRBD1. The CDR3 is 13 amino acids. Losses at the gene ends were 10 bases for V and 2 bases for J; bases not matched to a gene: 2. Germline CDR1 WSHSY, CDR2 SAAADI. This CDR3 reads CAIGQGAGNTIYF. CDR3 bases: TGCGCCATTGGACAGGGGGCTGGAAACACCATATATTTT.

This rearrangement joins TRBV6-5 to TRBJ1-5; D possibly corresponds to TRBD1 (5 bases). With 6 bases removed from V and 6 bases from J, the gap between germline ends came to 12 bases. The CDR3 length is 13 residues. Germline loops: CDR1 MNHEY, CDR2 SVGAGI. CDR3 sequence (DNA): TGTGCCAGCAGAAATGGGGGAGGTCAGCCCCAGCATTTT. Amino acids: CASRNGGGQPQHF.

The V call is TRBV12-5, the J call TRBJ1-1; D gene uncertain. The V end lost 3 bases, the J end lost 0 bases, and 8 bases lay between the germline ends. The CDR3 runs to 14 residues. The germline V gene encodes CDR1 LGHNT and CDR2 FRNRAP. The CDR3 DNA is TGTGCTAGTGGTTTATTTACACTGAACACTGAAGCTTTCTTT. Protein: CASGLFTLNTEAFF.